A selection of T cell receptor beta chains follows, all from one sample in a study of cytomegalovirus exposure and HLA in healthy donors. The method was immunoSEQ multiplex PCR; TCRdb's version includes in-frame clones alone and lacks a portion of them. This sample has over 150,000 clones; around 72% occur once, and the top ten carry around 3.2%. Sequences were obtained from PBMCs. These receptors were taken from a woman between 50 and 59 years old in good health and CMV-seropositive. Both conserved end residues are part of each CDR3. D genes are given only for firm matches. Part of the rows lack a size; the others show once, few, many or a class for expanded clones.

>TRBV4-2|TRBJ1-2|.|.|12
TGTGCCAGCAGCGAGCGACAGTATGGCTACACCTTC
CASSERQYGYTF
>TRBV18|TRBJ1-5|.|once|14
TGTGCCAGCTCAGAGGCAGGGGGCAATCAGCCCCAGCATTTT
CASSEAGGNQPQHF
>TRBV2|TRBJ2-1|.|few|14
TGTGCCAGCAGTGATCAACGGAGATACAATGAGCAGTTCTTC
CASSDQRRYNEQFF
>TRBV28|TRBJ2-5|TRBD1|.|16
TGTGCCAGCAGTTCTCCCGGGACAGGGGTGGGAGAGACCCAGTACTTC
CASSSPGTGVGETQYF
>TRBV27|TRBJ2-3|TRBD2|.|20
TGTGCCAGCAGTCAGCGGGGACTAGCGGGAACCCGAGAGATCACAGATACGCAGTATTTT
CASSQRGLAGTREITDTQYF
>TRBV5-1|TRBJ2-7|TRBD1|.|15
TGCGCCAGTTCACCTCAGACAGGGAGACCCTACGAGCAGTACTTC
CASSPQTGRPYEQYF
>TRBV7-6|TRBJ2-3|TRBD1|once|17
TGTGCCAGCAGCCCCGACAGGGAAAGGCGACGCACAGATACGCAGTATTTT
CASSPDRERRRTDTQYF
>TRBV7-9|TRBJ1-2|.|.|19
TGTGCCAGCAGCACTAACCAACCCCCCGGACAAGCAGCATCCTATGGCTACACCTTC
CASSTNQPPGQAASYGYTF
>TRBV2|TRBJ1-1|.|.|12
TGTGCCAGCTCGACGGAGCACACTGAAGCTTTCTTT
CASSTEHTEAFF
>TRBV23-1|TRBJ1-1|.|.|17
TGCGCCAGCAGTCAACTCCCGGGGGGGAGAATCGACACTGAAGCTTTCTTT
CASSQLPGGRIDTEAFF
>TRBV7-9|TRBJ1-6|.|.|16
TGTGCCAGCAGCTTCTCCGCGGGATCCTATAATTCACCCCTCCACTTT
CASSFSAGSYNSPLHF
>TRBV5-6|TRBJ2-7|TRBD2|once|14
TGTGCCAGCAGCGTGACTAGCGGGACCTACGAGCAGTACTTC
CASSVTSGTYEQYF
>TRBV7-9|TRBJ2-1|TRBD2|.|17
TGTGCCAGCAGCTATCCTTCTAGCGGGAGGATTGAAAATGAGCAGTTCTTC
CASSYPSSGRIENEQFF
>TRBV30|TRBJ1-1|TRBD1|.|13
TGTGCCTGGAGTAGGGACAGGCACACTGAAGCTTTCTTT
CAWSRDRHTEAFF
>TRBV6-5|TRBJ2-6|.|.|15
TGTGCCAGCAAGGCGAGCGCTTCTGGGGCCAACGGCCTGACTTTC
CASKASASGANGLTF
>TRBV4-3|TRBJ1-5|.|.|13
TGCGCCAGCAGCCAAGATATCCGTCAGCCCCAGCATTTT
CASSQDIRQPQHF
>TRBV7-9|TRBJ1-3|TRBD1|.|15
TGTGCCAGCAGCCCGACAGGGTCTATTGGAAACACCATATATTTT
CASSPTGSIGNTIYF
>TRBV6-6|TRBJ2-5|.|few|13
TGTGCCAGCAGCCGGGTCCCGAGGGAGACCCAGTACTTC
CASSRVPRETQYF
>TRBV19|TRBJ1-2|.|.|19
TGTGCCAGTAGTATCGAACGGTTCAGGGTAGGAAAAAGATGGGATGGCTACACCTTC
CASSIERFRVGKRWDGYTF
>TRBV19|TRBJ2-4|TRBD2|.|16
TGTGCCAGTAGCGGTCGGCTAGCGGGAACCAAAAACAGTCAGTACTTC
CASSGRLAGTKNSQYF
>TRBV7-2|TRBJ2-7|.|.|14
TGTGCCAGCAGCGGCCCGGGGGGCCCCTACGAGCAGTACTTC
CASSGPGGPYEQYF
>TRBV19|TRBJ1-3|TRBD1|.|15
TGTGCCAGTAGCATCGACAGGGCCCGGGGAAACACCATATATTTT
CASSIDRARGNTIYF
>TRBV16|TRBJ1-1|.|.|13
TGTGCCAGCAGCCCCCCGTTAGTCACTGAAGCTTTCTTT
CASSPPLVTEAFF
>TRBV27|TRBJ1-5|TRBD1|few|15
TGTGCCAGCAGTCCACTGGACAGGGGCAATCAGCCCCAGCATTTT
CASSPLDRGNQPQHF
>TRBV15|TRBJ1-2|TRBD1|.|14
TGTGCCACCAGCAGGGGACAGGGTAGTTACGGCTACACCTTC
CATSRGQGSYGYTF
>TRBV2|TRBJ1-6|.|.|14
TGTGCCAGCAGCCTTCAGGGTGCAGATTCACCCCTCCACTTT
CASSLQGADSPLHF